This T cell receptor (beta chain) was recovered during a study of control samples from healthy donors and cancer patients (dated by TCRdb to about 2020). A note on this clone: Its antigen is still unknown. Base qualities are not provided; no much larger clone lies one nucleotide away.

To prepare the library, the immunoSEQ multiplex PCR assay was applied. TCRdb retrieved this table from immuneACCESS and kept in-frame rearrangements only. Not all clones are present; in checked studies, unresolved V genes account for under half, and no reason is known for the remainder. Across this sample there are some 74,000 clones, with approximately 94% seen only once. The ten biggest clones cover over 2.5% of the sample. Taken from the germline V gene, the CDR1 and CDR2 loops are SGHRS and YFSETQ. The trim is 4 bases for V and 3 bases for J, with a gap of 20 bases between the germline ends. From cysteine to phenylalanine, the CDR3 is 16 amino acids long. This entry keeps only the CDR3 DNA: 48 bases, framed from base 1.

Sequences were obtained from blood. Recombination joined TRBV5-1 with TRBJ2-7; the D gene is perhaps TRBD1 or TRBD2, each of them matching over 5 bases. The TCR comes from a woman younger than 45 in good health. The nucleotides read TGCGCCAGCAGCCAAGACCCTCCGGGACGAAACTACGAGCAGTACTTC. Its protein reads: CASSQDPPGRNYEQYF. With all but the CDR3 taken from the reference TRBV5-1 and TRBJ2-7 genes, the full variable domain is: KAGVTQTPRYLIKTRGQQVTLSCSPISGHRSVSWYQQTPGQGLQFLFEYFSETQRNKGNFPGRFSGRQFSNSRSEMNVSTLELGDSALYLCASSQDPPGRNYEQYFGPGTRLTVT.